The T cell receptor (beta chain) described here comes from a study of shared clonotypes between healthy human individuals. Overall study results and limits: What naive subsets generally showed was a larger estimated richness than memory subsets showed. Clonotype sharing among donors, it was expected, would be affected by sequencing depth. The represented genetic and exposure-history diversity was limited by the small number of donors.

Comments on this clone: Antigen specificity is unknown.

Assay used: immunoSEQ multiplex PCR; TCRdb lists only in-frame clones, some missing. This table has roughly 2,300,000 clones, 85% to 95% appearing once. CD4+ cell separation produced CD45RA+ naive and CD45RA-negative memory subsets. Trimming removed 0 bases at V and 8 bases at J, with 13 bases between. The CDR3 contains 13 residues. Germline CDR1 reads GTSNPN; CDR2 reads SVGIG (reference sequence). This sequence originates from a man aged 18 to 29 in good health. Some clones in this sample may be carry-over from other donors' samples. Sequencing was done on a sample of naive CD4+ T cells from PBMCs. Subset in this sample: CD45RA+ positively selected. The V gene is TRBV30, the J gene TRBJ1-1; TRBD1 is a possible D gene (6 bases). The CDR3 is CAWSVGQGLEAFF. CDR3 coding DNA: TGTGCCTGGAGTGTGGGGCAGGGGTTAGAAGCTTTCTTT.